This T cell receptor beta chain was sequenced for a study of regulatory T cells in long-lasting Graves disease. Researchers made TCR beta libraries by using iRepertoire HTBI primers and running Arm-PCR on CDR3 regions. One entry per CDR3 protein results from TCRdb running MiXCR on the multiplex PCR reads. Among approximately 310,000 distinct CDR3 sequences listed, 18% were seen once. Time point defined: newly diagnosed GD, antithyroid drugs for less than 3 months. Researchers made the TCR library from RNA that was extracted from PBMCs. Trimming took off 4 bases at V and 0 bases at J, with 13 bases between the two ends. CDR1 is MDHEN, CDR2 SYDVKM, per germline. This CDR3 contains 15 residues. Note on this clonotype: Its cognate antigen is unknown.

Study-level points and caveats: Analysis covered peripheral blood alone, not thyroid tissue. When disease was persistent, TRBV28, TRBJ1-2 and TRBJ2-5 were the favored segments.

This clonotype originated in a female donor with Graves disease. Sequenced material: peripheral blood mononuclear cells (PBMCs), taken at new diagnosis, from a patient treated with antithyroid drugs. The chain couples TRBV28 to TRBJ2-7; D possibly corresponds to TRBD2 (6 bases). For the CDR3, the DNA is TGTGCCAGCAGTTCCTGGAGGGTAAGCTCCTACGAGCAGTACTTC. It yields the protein CASSSWRVSSYEQYF.